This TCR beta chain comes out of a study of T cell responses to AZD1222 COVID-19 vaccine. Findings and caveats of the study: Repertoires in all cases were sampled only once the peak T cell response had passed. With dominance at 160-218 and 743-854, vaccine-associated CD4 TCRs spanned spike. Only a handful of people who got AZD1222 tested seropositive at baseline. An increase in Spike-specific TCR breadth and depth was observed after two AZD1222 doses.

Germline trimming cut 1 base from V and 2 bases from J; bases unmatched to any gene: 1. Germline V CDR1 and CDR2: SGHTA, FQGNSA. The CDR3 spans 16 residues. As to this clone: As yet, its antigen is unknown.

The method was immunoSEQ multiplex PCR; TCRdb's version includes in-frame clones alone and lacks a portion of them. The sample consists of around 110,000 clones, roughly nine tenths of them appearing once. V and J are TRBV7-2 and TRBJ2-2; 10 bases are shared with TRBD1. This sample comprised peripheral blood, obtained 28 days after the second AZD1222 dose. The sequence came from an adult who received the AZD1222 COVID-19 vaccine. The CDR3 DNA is TGTGCCAGCAGCTTAGGACAGGGGGCAAACACCGGGGAGCTGTTTTTT. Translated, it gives CASSLGQGANTGELFF.